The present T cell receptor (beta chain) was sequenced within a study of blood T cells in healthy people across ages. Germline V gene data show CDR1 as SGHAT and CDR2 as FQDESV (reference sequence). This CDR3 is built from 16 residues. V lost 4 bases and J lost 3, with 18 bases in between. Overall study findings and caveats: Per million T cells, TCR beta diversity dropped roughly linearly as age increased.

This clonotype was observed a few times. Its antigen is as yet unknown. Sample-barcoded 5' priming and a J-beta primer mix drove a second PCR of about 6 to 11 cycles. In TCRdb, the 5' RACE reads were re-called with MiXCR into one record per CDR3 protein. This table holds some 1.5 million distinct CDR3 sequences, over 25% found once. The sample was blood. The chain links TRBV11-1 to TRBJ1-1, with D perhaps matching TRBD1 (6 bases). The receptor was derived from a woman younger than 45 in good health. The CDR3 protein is CASSYGEGGAYTEAFF. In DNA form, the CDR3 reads TGTGCCAGCAGCTATGGAGAGGGGGGCGCGTACACTGAAGCTTTCTTT.